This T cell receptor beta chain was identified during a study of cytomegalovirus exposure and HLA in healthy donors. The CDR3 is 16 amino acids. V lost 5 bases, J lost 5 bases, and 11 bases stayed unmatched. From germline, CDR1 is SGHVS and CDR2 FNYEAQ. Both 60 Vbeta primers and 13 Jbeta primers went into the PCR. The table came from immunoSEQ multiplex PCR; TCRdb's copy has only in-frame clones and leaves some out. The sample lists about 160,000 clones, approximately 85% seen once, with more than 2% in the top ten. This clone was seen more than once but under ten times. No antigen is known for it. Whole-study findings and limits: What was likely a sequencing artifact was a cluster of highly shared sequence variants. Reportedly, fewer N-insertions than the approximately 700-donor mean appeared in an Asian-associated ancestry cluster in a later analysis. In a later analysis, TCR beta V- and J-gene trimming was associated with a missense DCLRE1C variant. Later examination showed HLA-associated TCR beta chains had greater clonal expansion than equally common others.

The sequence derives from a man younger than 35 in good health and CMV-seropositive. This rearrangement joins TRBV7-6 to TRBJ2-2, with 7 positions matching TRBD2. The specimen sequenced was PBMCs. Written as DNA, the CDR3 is TGTGCCAGCAGCCCCGGAGGCGGGGGACTAACCGGGGAGCTGTTTTTT. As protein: CASSPGGGGLTGELFF. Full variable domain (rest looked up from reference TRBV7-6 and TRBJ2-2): GAGVSQSPRYKVTKRGQDVALRCDPISGHVSLYWYRQALGQGPEFLTYFNYEAQQDKSGLPNDRFSAERPEGSISTLTIQRTEQRDSAMYRCASSPGGGGLTGELFFGEGSRLTVL.